The present entry profiles one T cell receptor beta chain with its context. This sample was included in a study of blood T cell repertoires in COVID-19. Study summary: The United States, Italy and Spain provided the acute and convalescent COVID-19 samples. The analysed material was cDNA or gDNA that came from T cells, B-cell-depleted T cells, or PBMCs.

Under the authors' procedure: Estimation of nucleated cell counts relied on the amplification of reference gene primers. Profiling relied on immunoSEQ multiplex PCR, and the TCRdb table lists in-frame clones only, not all of them. Clonal size and the V and J genes are those of that table, whereas D and trimming came from the DNA. The table shows 300,000 to 350,000 clones, with roughly 87% occurring only once. The receptor comes from a man between 18 and 29 years old with active or convalescent COVID-19. Sequenced material: peripheral blood.

The DNA for the CDR3 is TGTGCCACGATGCTGCGGGAGTATTCGGGAGAGCAGTACTTC. Translation gives CATMLREYSGEQYF. The chain combines TRBV7-8 with TRBJ2-7, with 7 bases identical to TRBD2. Germline CDR1 reads SGHVS; CDR2 reads FQNEAQ. V dropped 10 bases and J dropped 7; count of bases not matched to a gene: 16. The CDR3 spans 14 residues.